This T cell receptor beta chain was observed in a study of liver allograft versus peripheral blood T cells. Study in general: Blood and transplanted-liver T cell receptor repertoires from recipients were compared.

TCRdb analysed the reads with MiXCR anew, one entry per CDR3 protein. The table lists thousands of distinct CDR3 sequences, 15% to 20% of them singletons. This clonotype ranks as medium-sized. Its cognate antigen is unknown. There are 11 residues in the CDR3. V gave up 4 bases and J gave up 5 bases, with 8 bases separating them. Germline CDR1 and CDR2: SQVTM and ANQGSEA. Study outcomes and limitations: It was reported that the T cell receptor repertoires found inside liver allografts differed from those that were detected in peripheral blood.

This chain links TRBV29-1 with TRBJ1-1; no reliable D call. The sequence was collected from a human patient who had a liver transplant. Some of these T cells may belong to the graft donor. CDR3 sequence reads: CSVGYGTEAFF. The CDR3 DNA sequence: TGCAGCGTTGGTTACGGAACTGAAGCTTTCTTT.